The 32 T cell receptor beta chains below come from one sample, sequenced in a study of blood T cell repertoires in COVID-19. Sequenced by immunoSEQ multiplex PCR; TCRdb stores in-frame clones only, minus some. Among about 130,000 clones listed, 70% to 90% were seen once. Sequenced material: peripheral blood. These receptors came from a human donor in a cohort sampled during active COVID-19.

The chain has TRBV30 and TRBJ2-7; D possibly corresponds to TRBD2 (6 bases). Trimming shortened V by 2 bases and J by 6 bases, and 11 bases separated the two germline ends. Germline values: CDR1 GTSNPN, CDR2 SVGIG (reference sequence). The CDR3 has 12 residues. The CDR3 sequence is CAWSRGGAEQYF. The CDR3 DNA reads as TGTGCCTGGAGTCGCGGAGGGGCCGAGCAGTACTTC.

The V gene is TRBV12-2, the J gene TRBJ1-3. TRBV12-2 is assigned pseudogene status. The CDR3 extends over 14 amino acids. In nucleotides, the CDR3 is TGTGCAAGTCGCTTAGGGCGGAATGGAAACACCATATATTTT. Residues: CASRLGRNGNTIYF.

The chain combines TRBV5-1 with TRBJ1-1; 9 positions agree with TRBD1. This CDR3 has 12 amino acids. The V gene's germline CDR1 is SGHRS and CDR2 YFSETQ. The V and J ends lost 4 bases and 7 bases, in that order; junction bases with no gene match: 2. CDR3 DNA: TGCGCCAGCAGCAGGGACAGGGTTGAAGCTTTCTTT. Its protein is CASSRDRVEAFF.

The chain recombines TRBV5-6 with TRBJ2-3, with unresolved D. The CDR3 is 12 amino acids. V was trimmed by 3 bases and J by 6 bases, leaving 8 bases between them. Looked up from germline, CDR1 is SGHDT and CDR2 is YYEEEE. The CDR3 nucleotides are TGTGCCAGCAGCTCGTACGGGGATACGCAGTATTTT. Protein: CASSSYGDTQYF.

The CDR3: CASSTAGGALEQYF. CDR3 DNA: TGCGCCAGCAGCACGGCGGGGGGGGCCCTCGAGCAGTACTTC. The gene calls are TRBV5-1 and TRBJ2-7; the match to TRBD2 covers 9 bases. The trim removed 4 bases at V and 6 bases at J, leaving 8 bases unmatched. CDR1 and CDR2 (germline): SGHRS, YFSETQ. CDR3 length: 14 residues. The variable domain in full, completed from reference TRBV5-1 and TRBJ2-7, reads KAGVTQTPRYLIKTRGQQVTLSCSPISGHRSVSWYQQTPGQGLQFLFEYFSETQRNKGNFPGRFSGRQFSNSRSEMNVSTLELGDSALYLCASSTAGGALEQYFGPGTRLTVT.

The J gene is TRBJ2-7, the V gene TRBV4-2, with 9 bases identical to TRBD2. This CDR3 contains 12 residues. Losses at the gene ends were 8 bases for V and 9 bases for J; bases not matched to a gene: 8. CDR1 is LGHNA, CDR2 YNFKEQ, per germline. The DNA of the CDR3 is TGTGCCAGCGGCGGGGGGGGCCTTGCGCAGTACTTC. Residues: CASGGGGLAQYF.

This clone was seen a handful of times. This chain links TRBV5-1 with TRBJ1-2; 8 bases are a match to TRBD1. V shed 1 base and J 4 bases; nucleotides not matched to a gene: 3. The germline V gene has CDR1 SGHRS and CDR2 YFSETQ. This CDR3 spans 14 amino acids. CDR3 sequence reads: CASSLYQGAYGYTF. The CDR3 DNA reads TGCGCCAGCAGCTTGTATCAGGGGGCCTATGGCTACACCTTC.

The CDR3 is CASSPRQGADGYTF. Here the CDR3 DNA reads TGTGCCAGCAGCCCGCGACAGGGGGCCGATGGCTACACCTTC. J is TRBJ1-2 and V is TRBV5-4; 10 bases align to TRBD1. The trim removed 4 bases at V and 6 bases at J, leaving 6 bases unmatched. Germline V gives CDR1 SGHNT, CDR2 YYREEE (reference sequence). The CDR3 contains 14 residues.

The table lists this clone with a count of one. A read error may explain this, as a much larger clone is one base away. The J gene is TRBJ2-7, the V gene TRBV12-5, with 12 bases matching TRBD1. The germline V gene has CDR1 LGHNT and CDR2 FRNRAP. The CDR3 totals 14 residues. V lost 4 bases, J lost 8 bases, and 6 bases stayed unmatched. The CDR3 nucleotides are TGTGCTAGTGGTTCGGGACAGGGGGCAGATAAGCAGTACTTC. It is translated as CASGSGQGADKQYF.

V gene TRBV10-2 combines with J gene TRBJ2-3; tentative D call: TRBD1 (6 bases). Trimming cost V 6 bases and J 4 bases, with 8 bases left between them. The length of the CDR3 is 12 residues. Germline V gene sequence: CDR1 WSHSY, CDR2 SAAADI. CDR3 sequence reads: CASRDRSDTQYF. CDR3 in DNA: TGCGCCAGCAGGGACAGATCAGATACGCAGTATTTT.

This clone has more than one count but fewer than ten. The rearrangement joins TRBV27 to TRBJ1-3, with a tentative D call TRBD1 (5 bases). The CDR3 consists of 12 residues. Trimming shortened V by 6 bases and J by 11 bases, and 14 bases separated the two germline ends. The germline CDR1 and CDR2 sequences are MNHEY and SMNVEV (reference sequence). CDR3 protein: CASRGGPNAIYF. The CDR3 DNA reads TGTGCCAGCAGGGGGGGACCGAACGCCATATATTTT.

This chain uses TRBV6-1 with TRBJ2-7; TRBD1 matches at 8 bases. The V and J ends lost 1 base and 3 bases, in that order; junction bases with no gene match: 5. The CDR3 has 15 residues. CDR1 MNHNS and CDR2 SASEGT come from the germline V gene. The CDR3 DNA is TGTGCCAGCAGTGAAGGGGAACAGGGGGACTACGAGCAGTACTTC. This codes for CASSEGEQGDYEQYF.

This clone occurred once. The gene calls are TRBV19 and TRBJ1-6; D gene uncertain. CDR1 LNHDA and CDR2 SQIVND come from the germline V gene (reference sequence). Trimming removed 5 bases at V and 3 bases at J, with 11 bases between. This CDR3 has 15 residues. The CDR3 loop is CASSQKEVYNSPLHF. The CDR3 bases are TGTGCCAGTAGTCAAAAGGAGGTCTATAATTCACCCCTCCACTTT.

The chain links TRBV9 to TRBJ1-1, with no clear D. Germline V lookup: CDR1 SGDLS, CDR2 YYNGEE. CDR3 length equals 14 residues. V dropped 0 bases and J dropped 1 base, with 7 bases sitting between them. CDR3 sequence (DNA): TGTGCCAGCAGCGTAGCTTGGGCGAACACTGAAGCTTTCTTT. Translating gives CASSVAWANTEAFF.

This chain uses TRBV20-1 with TRBJ2-7; D is ambiguous. Germline CDR1 reads DFQATT; CDR2 reads SNEGSKA (reference sequence). CDR3 length: 11 amino acids. With 6 bases removed from V and 6 bases from J, the gap between germline ends came to 12 bases. CDR3 in DNA: TGCAGTGCCCCCGGTCCCGTCGAGCAGTACTTC. It yields the protein CSAPGPVEQYF.

The chain uses TRBV12-3 or TRBV12-4 and TRBJ2-1; no clear D gene. This CDR3 comprises 11 residues. V gave up 6 bases and J gave up 9 bases, with 9 bases separating them. CDR3 nucleotides: TGTGCCAGCAGCCAGGATCTTGAGCAGTTCTTC. This translates into CASSQDLEQFF.

The V and J genes are TRBV30 and TRBJ1-6, with a weak D call TRBD1 (6 bases). Germline CDR1 GTSNPN, CDR2 SVGIG (reference sequence). V was clipped by 1 base and J by 9 bases, with 16 bases between them. The CDR3 consists of 15 residues. CDR3: CAWSETGGLSSPLHF. The CDR3 bases are TGTGCCTGGAGTGAAACGGGGGGGCTTAGTTCACCCCTCCACTTT. The full variable domain, with the rest looked up from reference TRBV30 and TRBJ1-6, is SQTIHQWPATLVQPVGSPLSLECTVEGTSNPNLYWYRQAAGRGLQLLFYSVGIGQISSEVPQNLSASRPQDRQFILSSKKLLLSDSGFYLCAWSETGGLSSPLHFGNGTRLTVT.

The chain uses TRBV19 and TRBJ1-3, with 7 nucleotides matching TRBD1. J was trimmed by 4 bases and V by 0 bases; bases with no gene match: 9. The CDR3 is 17 amino acids. Looked up from germline, CDR1 is LNHDA and CDR2 is SQIVND (reference sequence). In DNA form, the CDR3 reads TGTGCCAGTAGTATAGAGGGACAGCGAAATCTAGGAAACACCATATATTTT. Its protein product is CASSIEGQRNLGNTIYF.

The genes are TRBV5-4 and TRBJ1-3; D is uncertain. The length of the CDR3 is 16 residues. Deletions cut 3 bases from V and 2 bases from J, with 15 bases between. Germline V lookup: CDR1 SGHNT, CDR2 YYREEE (reference sequence). CDR3 residues: CASSSVGGLAGNTIYF. CDR3 coding DNA: TGTGCCAGCAGCTCGGTAGGCGGGCTCGCTGGAAACACCATATATTTT.

This sequence joins TRBV4-2 and TRBJ1-2, with TRBD1 matching over 9 bases. Trimming removed 0 bases from V and 5 bases from J; junction bases left unmatched: 7. Germline assignment: CDR1 LGHNA and CDR2 YNFKEQ. This CDR3 is 16 amino acids long. The CDR3 loop is CASSQDHGTGNYGYTF. The CDR3 DNA reads as TGTGCCAGCAGCCAAGATCACGGGACAGGGAATTATGGCTACACCTTC.

The chain is built from TRBV2 and TRBJ2-5; possibly TRBD2 for D (5 bases). Germline V CDR1 and CDR2: SNHLY, FYNNEI. V lost 4 bases, J lost 6 bases, and 9 bases lay in between. This CDR3 has 12 residues. The CDR3 here is CASSVEGQTQYF. As DNA, the CDR3 is TGTGCCAGCAGTGTTGAGGGTCAGACCCAGTACTTC.

This clone was observed a few times. CDR3 nucleotide sequence: TGTGCCAGTAGTTCTCAAGGACAGGGAAAGGAGACCCAGTACTTC. Translation: CASSSQGQGKETQYF. V gene TRBV19 combines with J gene TRBJ2-5; 8 nucleotides agree with TRBD1. Germline CDR1 and CDR2: LNHDA and SQIVND (reference sequence). CDR3 length: 15 residues. With 5 bases clipped from V and 5 bases from J, the junction kept 10 bases outside the gene matches.

V usage is TRBV9 and J usage is TRBJ2-3; the D gene is possibly TRBD1 (5 bases). This CDR3 comprises 15 residues. Per the germline V gene, CDR1 is SGDLS and CDR2 is YYNGEE. V was clipped by 0 bases and J by 2 bases, with 10 bases between them. In nucleotides, the CDR3 is TGTGCCAGCAGCGTAGCGGTGGGGCTCACAGATACGCAGTATTTT. Translated, it gives CASSVAVGLTDTQYF.

This sequence joins TRBV27 and TRBJ2-7, with a tentative D call TRBD1 (6 bases). This CDR3 has 15 amino acids. V was shortened by 5 bases and J by 0 bases, with 14 bases between the two germline ends. Germline CDR1 reads MNHEY; CDR2 reads SMNVEV (reference sequence). CDR3 nucleotides: TGTGCCAGCAGTCCCAGGGGCATTGGCTCCTACGAGCAGTACTTC. Translating gives CASSPRGIGSYEQYF.

This clone has only one observation. V and J are TRBV19 and TRBJ1-2, with 8 bases that match TRBD1. Germline CDR1 LNHDA, CDR2 SQIVND (reference sequence). V lost 0 bases and J lost 1; bases outside the gene matches: 10. The CDR3 extends over 18 amino acids. The CDR3 loop reads CASSIDSRRTGSNYGYTF. The CDR3 DNA sequence: TGTGCCAGTAGTATAGATTCGAGGAGGACAGGGAGTAACTATGGCTACACCTTC. The full variable domain, with the rest looked up from reference TRBV19 and TRBJ1-2, is DGGITQSPKYLFRKEGQNVTLSCEQNLNHDAMYWYRQDPGQGLRLIYYSQIVNDFQKGDIAEGYSVSREKKESFPLTVTSAQKNPTAFYLCASSIDSRRTGSNYGYTFGSGTRLTVV.

The chain links TRBV18 to TRBJ1-2; 10 bases match TRBD1. The CDR3 runs to 18 residues. Trimming at V came to 3 bases and at J to 6 bases, leaving 16 bases not matched to a gene. CDR1 and CDR2 (germline): KGHSH, LQKENI. CDR3: CASSPLRQGAAHLDGYTF. The CDR3 DNA sequence: TGTGCCAGCTCACCCCTACGACAGGGGGCAGCTCATTTGGATGGCTACACCTTC.

The DNA for the CDR3 is TGTGCCAGCAGCCCGGGACAGGGGATGTATTTT. This translates into CASSPGQGMYF. The chain links TRBV12-3 or TRBV12-4 to TRBJ2-3; 10 bases fit TRBD1. This CDR3 is built from 11 residues. V shed 6 bases, J shed 14 bases, and the junction held 5 bases outside the gene matches.

The chain joins TRBV18 to TRBJ2-5, with D perhaps matching TRBD1 (6 bases). The germline gives CDR1 KGHSH, CDR2 LQKENI. The CDR3 loop spans 14 amino acids. Trimming cost V 6 bases and J 5 bases, with 16 bases left between them. DNA for the CDR3: TGTGCCAGCTCCCGGAGTGGGGGCATTGAGACCCAGTACTTC. This translates into CASSRSGGIETQYF.

The rearrangement joins TRBV2 to TRBJ2-7; TRBD1 might be the D (6 bases). The germline gives CDR1 SNHLY, CDR2 FYNNEI. Trimming took 7 bases from V and 0 from J, leaving 13 bases between them. The CDR3 is 14 amino acids. The CDR3 region has the DNA TGTGCCAGCAAGAGTGGGGGCAGCTCCTACGAGCAGTACTTC. Translated, it gives CASKSGGSSYEQYF.

This clone was seen more than once but under ten times. The sample carries other DNA sequences with the same CDR3. The V gene is TRBV3-1 (or the pseudogene TRBV3-2), the J gene TRBJ2-2; D remains unclear. The CDR3 loop spans 13 amino acids. Germline V gene sequence: CDR1 LGHDT, CDR2 YNNKEL (reference sequence). The V end lost 0 bases, the J end lost 7 bases, and 6 bases lay between the germline ends. CDR3 sequence reads: CASSQDRFGELFF. The CDR3 DNA sequence: TGTGCCAGCAGCCAAGATCGGTTCGGGGAGCTGTTTTTT.

Concerning this clone itself: The junction differs from germline at one of its ends, possibly a read error. The CDR3 is CARRGPGGTDTQYF. The CDR3 nucleotides read TGTGCCCGGAGGGGTCCGGGGGGCACAGATACGCAGTATTTT. This chain connects TRBV30 to TRBJ2-3; the D gene is possibly TRBD2 (6 bases). CDR3 length: 14 amino acids. Germline V gene lookup returns CDR1 GTSNPN and CDR2 SVGIG (reference sequence).

The J gene is TRBJ1-5, the V gene TRBV5-1; no clear D gene. Germline CDR1 is SGHRS and CDR2 is YFSETQ. The CDR3 runs to 13 residues. Trimming stripped 5 bases from V and 6 bases from J, with 12 bases between. The CDR3 loop reads CASSDTSGQPQHF. DNA of the CDR3: TGCGCCAGCAGTGATACCTCGGGTCAGCCCCAGCATTTT.